The clone carrying this T cell receptor beta chain was counted ten times or more. Antigen unknown. The data were taken from a study of T-cell reconstitution after alpha-beta-depleted transplantation in children. Study-wide points: Several hundred rapidly expanded clones from non-depleted graft cells reportedly supplied alpha-beta T cells about two months post-transplant. Newly produced T cells mostly accounted for T-cell counts and diversity one year post-transplant. The study traced high day-60 TCRbeta diversity in some patients to surviving recipient T cells and thymic progenitors.

The germline V gene has CDR1 DFQATT and CDR2 SNEGSKA (reference sequence). The CDR3 has 15 amino acids. The trim removed 4 bases at V and 1 base at J, leaving 4 bases unmatched. For TCRbeta, the library was prepared with unique molecular identifiers. TCRdb fed the PCR reads into MiXCR, producing one record per CDR3 protein. The data show about 610,000 distinct CDR3 sequences, with roughly 30% seen just once and approximately 33% held by the top ten. The specimen was PBMCs, collected before TCRalphabeta/CD19-depleted stem cell transplant. The chain is built from TRBV20-1 and TRBJ2-3; TRBD2 aligns across 11 bases. This clonotype was sampled from a boy in the first two years of life with Wiskott-Aldrich syndrome, due to receive a stem cell transplant. This CDR3 reads CSATGLAGGTDTQYF. The CDR3 DNA reads as TGCAGTGCTACAGGACTAGCGGGTGGCACAGATACGCAGTATTTT.